This T cell receptor beta chain was identified during a study of blood T cell repertoires in COVID-19. For the study at large: COVID-19 samples, acute and convalescent, were from the United States, Italy and Spain.

Some clones are missing from TCRdb's copy, which holds only in-frame ones; the method was immunoSEQ multiplex PCR. This table holds about 210,000 clones, 85% found once. The CDR3 extends over 14 amino acids. V was cut by 0 bases and J by 4 bases, with 8 bases left in between. Germline CDR1 and CDR2: SGDLS and YYNGEE. J is TRBJ1-5 and V is TRBV9; D uncertain. The source material was PBMCs or T cells enriched from blood (not recorded which). The TCR was taken from a man in his forties who had recovered from COVID-19. The CDR3 DNA reads as TGTGCCAGCAGCGTAGAACCGGGGAATCAGCCCCAGCATTTT. Translated, it gives CASSVEPGNQPQHF.